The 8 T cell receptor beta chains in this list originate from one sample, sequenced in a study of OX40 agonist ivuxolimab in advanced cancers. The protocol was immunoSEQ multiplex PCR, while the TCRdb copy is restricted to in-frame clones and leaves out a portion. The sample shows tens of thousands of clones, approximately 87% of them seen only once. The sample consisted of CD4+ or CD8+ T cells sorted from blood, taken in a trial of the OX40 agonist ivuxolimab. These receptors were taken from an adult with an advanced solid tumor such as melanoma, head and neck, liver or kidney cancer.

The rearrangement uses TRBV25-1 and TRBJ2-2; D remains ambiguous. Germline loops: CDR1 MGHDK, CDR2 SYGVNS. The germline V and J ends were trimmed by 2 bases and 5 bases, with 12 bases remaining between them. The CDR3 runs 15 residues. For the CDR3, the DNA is TGTGCCAGCAGTGAACTGATGGGAATAACCGGGGAGCTGTTTTTT. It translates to CASSELMGITGELFF.

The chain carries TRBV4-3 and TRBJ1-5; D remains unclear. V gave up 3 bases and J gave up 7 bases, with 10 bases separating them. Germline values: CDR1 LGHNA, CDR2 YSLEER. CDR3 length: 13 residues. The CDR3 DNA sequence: TGCGCCAGCAGCCAGGAATATCAACAGCCCCAGCATTTT. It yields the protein CASSQEYQQPQHF.

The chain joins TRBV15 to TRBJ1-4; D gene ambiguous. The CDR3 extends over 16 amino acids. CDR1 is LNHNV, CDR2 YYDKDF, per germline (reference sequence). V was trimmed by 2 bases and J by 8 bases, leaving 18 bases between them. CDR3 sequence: CATSRSNTLWSEKLFF. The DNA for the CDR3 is TGTGCCACCAGCAGATCCAACACCCTGTGGAGCGAAAAACTGTTTTTT.

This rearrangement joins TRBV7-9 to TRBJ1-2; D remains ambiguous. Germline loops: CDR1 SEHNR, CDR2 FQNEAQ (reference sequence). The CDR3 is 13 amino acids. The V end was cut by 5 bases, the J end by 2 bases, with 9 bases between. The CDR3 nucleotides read TGTGCCAGCAGCCAGGACGGAAACTATGGCTACACCTTC. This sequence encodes CASSQDGNYGYTF.

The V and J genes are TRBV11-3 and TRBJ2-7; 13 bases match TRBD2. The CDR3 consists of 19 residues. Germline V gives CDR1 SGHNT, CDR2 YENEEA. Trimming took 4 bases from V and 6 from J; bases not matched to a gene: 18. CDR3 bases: TGTGCCAGCAGCTCCCTGACTAGCGGGAGGACCAATACATCTCCCGAGCAGTACTTC. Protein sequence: CASSSLTSGRTNTSPEQYF.

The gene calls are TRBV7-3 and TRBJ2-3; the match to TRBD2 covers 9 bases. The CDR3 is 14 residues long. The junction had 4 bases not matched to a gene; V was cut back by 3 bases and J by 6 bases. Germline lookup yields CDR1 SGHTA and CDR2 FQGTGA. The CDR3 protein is CASSLTSGRDTQYF. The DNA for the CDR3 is TGTGCCAGCAGCTTGACTAGCGGCAGGGATACGCAGTATTTT.

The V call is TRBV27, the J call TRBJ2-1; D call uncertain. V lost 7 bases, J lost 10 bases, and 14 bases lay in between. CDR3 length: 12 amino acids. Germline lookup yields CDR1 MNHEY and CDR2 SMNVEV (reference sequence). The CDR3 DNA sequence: TGTGCCAGCATTTGGAAGGTGGAGGAGCAGTTCTTC. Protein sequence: CASIWKVEEQFF.

This chain's CDR3 is CASSAPRGSYEQYF. In DNA, the CDR3 is TGTGCCAGCAGTGCCCCCAGAGGCTCCTACGAGCAGTACTTC. This sequence joins TRBV2 and TRBJ2-7, with unresolved D. CDR1 and CDR2 (germline): SNHLY, FYNNEI. Trimming stripped 4 bases from V and 0 bases from J, with 10 bases between. There are 14 residues in the CDR3.